The 20 T cell receptor beta chains reported below all come from one sample, sequenced in a study of early T cells in non-severe SARS-CoV-2 infection (dated by TCRdb to 2020 to 2022). The library was made by 5' RACE. Sequenced on a NextSeq 500. The public reads were run again by TCRdb, first through fastp at Q25 and then through MiXCR, and only productive beta chains were kept. Rows merge per CDR3 protein into single entries with the most common DNA and genes. Recorded for this sample are more than 55,000 distinct CDR3 sequences; 3.5% to 6% of them occurred a single time. The ten largest clonotypes hold roughly 3.9% of the sample. The specimen comprised whole blood, sampled at baseline. The receptors here all came from an adult who was a healthcare worker with PCR-confirmed SARS-CoV-2 infection or an uninfected control (not recorded which). The donor label of this sample is uncertain.

The chain couples TRBV29-1 to TRBJ2-7, with 9 bases lining up with TRBD1. The V and J ends lost 0 bases and 6 bases, in that order; junction bases with no gene match: 3. CDR1 and CDR2 from the germline V gene are SQVTM and ANQGSEA. This CDR3 is 13 amino acids long. CDR3 sequence: CSVEEGQGSEQYF. The CDR3 bases are TGCAGCGTTGAAGAGGGACAGGGCAGCGAGCAGTACTTC.

V and J are TRBV19 and TRBJ2-2; 8 nucleotides match TRBD2. This CDR3 has 14 residues. Germline V lookup: CDR1 LNHDA, CDR2 SQIVND (reference sequence). The J segment lost 4 bases and the V segment lost 4 bases, leaving 2 bases of the junction unmatched. CDR3 DNA: TGTGCCAGTAGTAATCTAGCGGGCACCGGGGAGCTGTTTTTT. Residues: CASSNLAGTGELFF.

The chain carries TRBV7-3 and TRBJ1-5; D is possibly TRBD1 (5 bases). There are 19 residues in the CDR3. The V and J ends lost 2 bases and 4 bases respectively, with 24 bases between them. In germline, CDR1 is SGHTA, CDR2 FQGTGA. The CDR3 here is CASSLLDRRAFPSNQPQHF. The DNA of the CDR3 is TGTGCCAGCAGCTTACTAGATCGCAGGGCCTTTCCCTCGAATCAGCCCCAGCATTTT.

At least ten counts were recorded for this clonotype. CDR3 residues: CASSLGGTGIYEQYF. CDR3 DNA sequence: TGTGCCAGCAGCTTAGGGGGTACGGGGATCTACGAGCAGTACTTC. The rearrangement uses TRBV7-2 and TRBJ2-7; possible D gene TRBD2, 5 bases. The CDR3 runs to 15 residues. Germline-derived CDR1 and CDR2 are SGHTA and FQGNSA. The V and J ends lost 1 base and 3 bases respectively, with 13 bases between them.

This sequence joins TRBV19 and TRBJ1-2; D perhaps matches TRBD1 (5 bases). CDR3 length: 16 residues. Germline lookup yields CDR1 LNHDA and CDR2 SQIVND (reference sequence). Trimming took 5 bases from V and 4 from J, leaving 20 bases between them. The CDR3 DNA is TGTGCCAGTAGTCCGAGATGGGGGACCGAGGGCTATGGCTACACCTTC. Translated: CASSPRWGTEGYGYTF. Full variable domain (outside the CDR3, taken from reference TRBV19 and TRBJ1-2): DGGITQSPKYLFRKEGQNVTLSCEQNLNHDAMYWYRQDPGQGLRLIYYSQIVNDFQKGDIAEGYSVSREKKESFPLTVTSAQKNPTAFYLCASSPRWGTEGYGYTFGSGTRLTVV.

The table lists this clonotype with many counts. This chain links TRBV11-3 with TRBJ2-3, with 7 positions matching TRBD2. The CDR3 consists of 15 residues. V shed 3 bases and J 2 bases; nucleotides not matched to a gene: 5. CDR1 is SGHNT and CDR2 is YENEEA in the germline V gene. CDR3 sequence: CASSFGGLLTDTQYF. Here the CDR3 DNA reads TGTGCCAGCAGCTTCGGGGGACTACTCACAGATACGCAGTATTTT.

The gene calls are TRBV5-1 and TRBJ1-1; D is undetermined. V lost 0 bases to trimming and J lost 4 bases, with 13 bases between them. The CDR3 contains 15 residues. Germline values: CDR1 SGHRS, CDR2 YFSETQ. CDR3 nucleotides: TGCGCCAGCAGCTTGGATCGGGGATGGAGCACTGAAGCTTTCTTT. This encodes CASSLDRGWSTEAFF.

This clonotype was observed a handful of times. The rearrangement links TRBV7-2 to TRBJ2-5; the match to TRBD2 covers 9 bases. Germline V gene data show CDR1 as SGHTA and CDR2 as FQGNSA. CDR3 length: 15 residues. V shed 1 base and J 1 base; nucleotides not matched to a gene: 1. Here the CDR3 reads CASSLVRGGQETQYF. The CDR3, as DNA: TGTGCCAGCAGCTTAGTGCGGGGGGGCCAAGAGACCCAGTACTTC. The whole variable domain, remainder taken from reference TRBV7-2 and TRBJ2-5, is GAGVSQSPSNKVTEKGKDVELRCDPISGHTALYWYRQSLGQGLEFLIYFQGNSAPDKSGLPSDRFSAERTGGSVSTLTIQRTQQEDSAVYLCASSLVRGGQETQYFGPGTRLLVL.

At least ten counts were recorded for this clonotype. This rearrangement joins TRBV28 to TRBJ2-7; D gene uncertain. CDR3 size: 14 residues. V was shortened by 1 base and J by 1 base, with 8 bases between the two germline ends. Germline V CDR1 and CDR2: MDHEN, SYDVKM. Written as DNA, the CDR3 is TGTGCCAGCAGTTTATCGACGATGTCCTACGAGCAGTACTTC. It is translated as CASSLSTMSYEQYF.

This clonotype has a count of ten or more. This chain joins TRBV7-2 and TRBJ1-6; D is possibly TRBD1 (6 bases). Germline V gene data show CDR1 as SGHTA and CDR2 as FQGNSA. Trimming removed 5 bases from V and 8 bases from J, with 16 bases in between. This CDR3 has 15 residues. The DNA for the CDR3 is TGTGCCAGCAGCCCCCCGGACAGTGGGTATTCACCCCTCCACTTT. Translating it yields CASSPPDSGYSPLHF.

The CDR3, as DNA: TGCAGTGCTACCGGGTCGGGGGGCTATGGCTACACCTTC. Its translation: CSATGSGGYGYTF. V gene TRBV20-1 combines with J gene TRBJ1-2; tentatively, D is TRBD1 (5 bases). The CDR3 length is 13 residues. Germline V lookup: CDR1 DFQATT, CDR2 SNEGSKA (reference sequence). Trimming stripped 4 bases from V and 4 bases from J, with 13 bases between.

DNA for the CDR3: TGTGCCAGCAGCTACAGGGACGGGGAGCTGTTTTTT. Translated: CASSYRDGELFF. V gene TRBV11-3 combines with J gene TRBJ2-2, with a weak D call TRBD1 (6 bases). The germline V and J ends were trimmed by 4 bases and 7 bases, with 7 bases remaining between them. Germline V CDR1 and CDR2: SGHNT, YENEEA. This CDR3 comprises 12 residues.

In nucleotides, the CDR3 is TGTGCCCAGGGGGGCAGAGGGATTCCTGAAGCTTTCTTT. This translates into CAQGGRGIPEAFF. This chain links TRBV12-3 or TRBV12-4 with TRBJ1-1; 7 bases line up with TRBD1. Trimming removed 11 bases from V and 6 bases from J; junction bases left unmatched: 12. There are 13 residues in the CDR3.

This clonotype was counted only a few times. The V and J genes are TRBV28 and TRBJ2-7, with no clear D. Trimming took 3 bases from V and 2 from J, leaving 11 bases between them. The germline gives CDR1 MDHEN, CDR2 SYDVKM. CDR3 length equals 14 residues. The CDR3 DNA follows: TGTGCCAGCAGTTTGTCGCTGGGGACCTACGAGCAGTACTTC. It encodes CASSLSLGTYEQYF.

This clonotype appeared a few times. The chain is built from TRBV5-6 and TRBJ2-3; D ambiguous. Trimming shortened V by 5 bases and J by 4 bases, and 11 bases separated the two germline ends. The CDR3 length is 13 residues. Germline lookup yields CDR1 SGHDT and CDR2 YYEEEE. The CDR3 region has the DNA TGTGCCAGCAGTCAGAGTGGGTCAGATACGCAGTATTTT. Its protein product is CASSQSGSDTQYF.

The chain joins TRBV30 to TRBJ1-6; TRBD1 is a possible D gene (5 bases). CDR1 GTSNPN and CDR2 SVGIG come from the germline V gene (reference sequence). The CDR3 is 14 residues long. Between the trimmed V and J ends, which lost 3 bases and 7 bases, there was a span of 13 bases. The chain's CDR3 is CAWRLGTENSPLHF. DNA for the CDR3: TGTGCCTGGAGGTTAGGGACGGAGAATTCACCCCTCCACTTT.

Many counts were recorded for this clonotype. V and J are TRBV5-1 and TRBJ1-4; D is uncertain. This CDR3 is built from 16 residues. CDR1 SGHRS and CDR2 YFSETQ come from the germline V gene. Trimming left V 0 bases short and J 8 bases short, with 17 bases between. CDR3 DNA: TGCGCCAGCAGCTTGGAGACCATGGGCGGTGGGGAAAAACTGTTTTTT. This codes for CASSLETMGGGEKLFF.

This clonotype was found many times. This rearrangement joins TRBV20-1 to TRBJ1-2; 7 bases map to TRBD1. This CDR3 is built from 14 residues. Losses at the gene ends were 1 base for V and 2 bases for J; bases not matched to a gene: 4. CDR1 and CDR2 (germline): DFQATT, SNEGSKA (reference sequence). CDR3 sequence (DNA): TGCAGTGCTAGAGCCGGACAGGAGAACTATGGCTACACCTTC. It translates to CSARAGQENYGYTF.

In its sample, this clonotype was seen a few times. The rearrangement joins TRBV11-2 to TRBJ2-4; a possible D gene is TRBD1 (5 bases). Trimming took off 5 bases at V and 0 bases at J, with 14 bases between the two ends. Germline V lookup: CDR1 SGHAT, CDR2 FQNNGV. The CDR3 loop spans 16 amino acids. This CDR3 reads CASSPSTESAKNIQYF. The CDR3 region has the DNA TGTGCCAGCAGCCCGTCGACAGAGTCAGCCAAAAACATTCAGTACTTC.

This clonotype came up many times. CDR3 nucleotide sequence: TGTGCCAGCAGTTACATGACACCCTACAATGAGCAGTTCTTC. This gives the protein CASSYMTPYNEQFF. This chain joins TRBV6-2 or TRBV6-3 and TRBJ2-1; D not certain. V lost 2 bases and J 2 bases, leaving 7 bases between the germline ends. Germline values: CDR1 MNHEY, CDR2 SVGEGT. This CDR3 spans 14 amino acids.